This T cell receptor beta chain appears in the sequencing data of a study of cytomegalovirus exposure and HLA in healthy donors. Both 60 Vbeta primers and 13 Jbeta primers went into the PCR. This table comes from immunoSEQ multiplex PCR, and its TCRdb copy is limited to in-frame clones, with some not included. Of around 300,000 clones listed, around 65% are singletons. The J segment lost 2 bases and the V segment lost 6 bases, leaving 6 bases of the junction unmatched. CDR3 length: 15 residues. The germline CDR1 and CDR2 sequences are SGHAT and FQNNGV. This chain joins TRBV11-2 and TRBJ1-5, with TRBD1 matching 8 bases. This sequence was found in a female donor in good health and CMV-seronegative. Sequencing was done on a sample of PBMCs. DNA of the CDR3: TGTGCCAGCAGTCGACAGGGGTTCGGCAATCAGCCCCAGCATTTT. Amino acid sequence: CASSRQGFGNQPQHF.